The 15 T cell receptor beta chains below come from one sample, sequenced in a study of cytomegalovirus exposure and HLA in healthy donors. 60 Vbeta and 13 Jbeta primers were used in PCR. TCRdb's copy holds only in-frame clones and misses some; the assay was immunoSEQ multiplex PCR. The table lists 140,000 to 150,000 clones, about 73% of them singletons, with roughly 3.1% in the top ten. Sequences were obtained from PBMCs. Source of these receptors: a man in his forties in good health and CMV-seropositive.

The V and J genes are TRBV7-9 and TRBJ1-1; 8 bases are a match to TRBD1. Looked up from germline, CDR1 is SEHNR and CDR2 is FQNEAQ (reference sequence). V shed 5 bases, J shed 6 bases, and the junction held 11 bases outside the gene matches. The CDR3 contains 15 residues. CDR3 residues: CASSLTQGAVSEAFF. CDR3 in DNA: TGTGCCAGCAGCCTAACGCAGGGGGCGGTATCTGAAGCTTTCTTT.

J is TRBJ1-1 and V is TRBV6-1; weak D call: TRBD1 (6 bases). The V end lost 3 bases, the J end lost 2 bases, and 16 bases lay between the germline ends. CDR1 is MNHNS, CDR2 SASEGT, per germline. This CDR3 region has 16 residues. The chain's CDR3 is CASSDGGAPLNTEAFF. Written as DNA, the CDR3 is TGTGCCAGCAGTGATGGGGGCGCGCCCCTAAACACTGAAGCTTTCTTT.

The V call is TRBV5-6, the J call TRBJ1-4; TRBD1 aligns across 10 bases. V shed 1 base, J shed 5 bases, and the junction held 8 bases outside the gene matches. CDR1 and CDR2 (germline): SGHDT, YYEEEE. The CDR3 runs 17 residues. The CDR3 DNA follows: TGTGCCAGCAGCTTGTCCCGGGACAGGGGACAAAATGAAAAACTGTTTTTT. As protein: CASSLSRDRGQNEKLFF.

This chain links TRBV9 with TRBJ2-5; the match to TRBD1 covers 7 bases. The length of the CDR3 is 14 residues. The germline CDR1 and CDR2 sequences are SGDLS and YYNGEE. V lost 0 bases, J lost 2 bases, and 1 base stayed unmatched. This CDR3 reads CASSVEGQQETQYF. DNA of the CDR3: TGTGCCAGCAGCGTAGAGGGACAGCAAGAGACCCAGTACTTC.

The chain employs TRBV5-1 and TRBJ2-3, with 7 bases identical to TRBD2. This CDR3 region has 15 residues. Germline V gives CDR1 SGHRS, CDR2 YFSETQ. After removal of 2 bases from V and 2 bases from J, the junction contained 5 bases not matched to a gene. DNA of the CDR3: TGCGCCAGCAGCTTAGGCGGGAGTACCACAGATACGCAGTATTTT. This translates into CASSLGGSTTDTQYF.

This chain links TRBV5-4 with TRBJ1-4; the match to TRBD1 covers 7 bases. J lost 10 bases, V lost 4 bases, and 7 bases had no gene match. Germline CDR1 and CDR2: SGHNT and YYREEE (reference sequence). CDR3 size: 13 residues. The CDR3 bases are TGTGCCAGCAGCGCCGGGACAGTAGGAAAACTGTTTTTT. It specifies CASSAGTVGKLFF.

The chain combines TRBV11-2 with TRBJ2-5; the D is unclear. With 2 bases removed from V and 1 base from J, the gap between germline ends came to 8 bases. Germline CDR1 is SGHAT and CDR2 is FQNNGV. This CDR3 is 14 amino acids long. CDR3 in amino acids: CASSLLSSQETQYF. In nucleotides, the CDR3 is TGTGCCAGCAGCTTATTATCCAGCCAAGAGACCCAGTACTTC.

V and J are TRBV18 and TRBJ2-5; TRBD2 matches at 9 bases. Germline-derived CDR1 and CDR2 are KGHSH and LQKENI. The junction had 9 bases not matched to a gene; V was cut back by 2 bases and J by 5 bases. The CDR3 is made up of 16 amino acids. CDR3 in amino acids: CASSPSGGRAAETQYF. Here the CDR3 DNA reads TGTGCCAGCTCACCATCTGGCGGGAGGGCCGCGGAGACCCAGTACTTC.

The V and J genes are TRBV19 and TRBJ2-1, with 8 bases aligning to TRBD2. CDR3 length: 17 residues. Trimming removed 0 bases from V and 4 bases from J; junction bases left unmatched: 8. CDR1 and CDR2 (germline): LNHDA, SQIVND (reference sequence). The CDR3 region is CASSIDLRSGSYNEQFF. CDR3 sequence (DNA): TGTGCCAGTAGTATAGATTTACGGAGCGGGAGTTACAATGAGCAGTTCTTC.

The rearrangement joins TRBV7-9 to TRBJ1-1; D ambiguous. Trimming stripped 1 base from V and 4 bases from J, with 10 bases between. The CDR3 has 14 residues. Per germline, CDR1 SEHNR and CDR2 FQNEAQ (reference sequence). The CDR3, as DNA: TGTGCCAGCAGCTTAGGGCCGAAAATCACTGAAGCTTTCTTT. Translation: CASSLGPKITEAFF.

The chain couples TRBV10-2 to TRBJ2-2; TRBD2 is a possible D gene (6 bases). The CDR3 length is 16 residues. The V end lost 8 bases, the J end lost 5 bases, and 21 bases lay between the germline ends. Germline V gives CDR1 WSHSY, CDR2 SAAADI. In nucleotides, the CDR3 is TGCGCCAGCGTGGAGGGCTACCGACAGTTAACCGGGGAGCTGTTTTTT. Translating gives CASVEGYRQLTGELFF.

This chain uses TRBV6-6 with TRBJ2-7; possibly TRBD2 for D (6 bases). V lost 2 bases and J 0 bases, leaving 8 bases between the germline ends. Looked up from germline, CDR1 is MNHNY and CDR2 is SVGAGI (reference sequence). This CDR3 is built from 14 residues. This chain's CDR3 is CASSYLASSYEQYF. CDR3 in DNA: TGTGCCAGCAGTTACCTAGCGAGCTCCTACGAGCAGTACTTC.

The rearrangement links TRBV11-2 to TRBJ2-5, with 7 nucleotides matching TRBD1. The V and J ends lost 4 bases and 5 bases, in that order; junction bases with no gene match: 10. The CDR3 has 15 residues. Per germline, CDR1 SGHAT and CDR2 FQNNGV. The CDR3 sequence is CASSWEQGSGETQYF. The CDR3 bases are TGTGCCAGCAGCTGGGAACAGGGGTCCGGGGAGACCCAGTACTTC.

The chain couples TRBV27 to TRBJ2-5, with D possibly matching TRBD1 (5 bases). Germline loops: CDR1 MNHEY, CDR2 SMNVEV (reference sequence). CDR3 length equals 14 residues. Between the trimmed V and J ends, which lost 5 bases and 1 base, there was a span of 11 bases. The DNA of the CDR3 is TGTGCCAGCAGTCCGCAGGGCATCCAAGAGACCCAGTACTTC. It yields the protein CASSPQGIQETQYF.

The V gene is TRBV9, the J gene TRBJ1-3, with 7 positions matching TRBD1. CDR3 length: 15 amino acids. V gave up 0 bases and J gave up 2 bases; unmatched junction bases: 2. Per germline, CDR1 SGDLS and CDR2 YYNGEE. CDR3 DNA: TGTGCCAGCAGCGTAGCGACAGGGACTGGAAACACCATATATTTT. Protein product: CASSVATGTGNTIYF.